Following are 24 T cell receptor beta chains from one sample sequenced in a study of Graves' ophthalmopathy and Graves' hyperthyroidism. Scientists amplified the TCR beta CDR3 regions from RNA transcripts. An initial RT-PCR round employing HTBI primers preceded a second-round multiplex PCR. MiXCR was run by TCRdb on the multiplex PCR reads, yielding one entry per CDR3 protein. The sample records 350,000 or so distinct CDR3 sequences, roughly a sixth being singletons. Sequenced: peripheral blood. The origin of the receptors is an adult man with Graves' ophthalmopathy.

This clonotype was recorded many times. The rearrangement links TRBV6-2 or TRBV6-3 to TRBJ2-3, with D uncertain. Germline assignment: CDR1 MNHEY and CDR2 SVGEGT. The CDR3 runs 12 residues. V shed 6 bases and J shed 0 bases, with 4 bases lying between them. Here the CDR3 DNA reads TGTGCCAGCAGGGCGAGCACAGATACGCAGTATTTT. Protein sequence: CASRASTDTQYF.

This clonotype was seen repeatedly, ten times or more. CDR3 bases: TGTGCCAGCAGCCAAGAACAGGGGGCCGGGGAGCTGTTTTTT. Translation: CASSQEQGAGELFF. The genes are TRBV14 and TRBJ2-2; 8 bases match TRBD1. The CDR3 has 14 amino acids. CDR1 is SGHDN and CDR2 is FVKESK in the germline V gene. V lost 0 bases, J lost 6 bases, and 0 bases stayed unmatched.

This clonotype was seen repeatedly, ten times or more. The V and J genes are TRBV5-1 and TRBJ1-1; D is unclear. V was pared by 5 bases and J by 3 bases, with 14 bases between. The length of the CDR3 is 14 residues. The germline V gene has CDR1 SGHRS and CDR2 YFSETQ. CDR3 in amino acids: CASRTRVSDTEAFF. The CDR3 DNA reads as TGCGCCAGCAGAACACGGGTTTCGGACACTGAAGCTTTCTTT.

This clonotype was counted many times. The chain combines TRBV29-1 with TRBJ1-1; 7 bases agree with TRBD1. The V gene end was trimmed by 6 bases and the J gene end by 1 base; junction bases not matched to a gene: 8. CDR3 length: 14 amino acids. Germline CDR1 SQVTM, CDR2 ANQGSEA. CDR3 sequence: CSVSTGTANTEAFF. In nucleotides, the CDR3 is TGCAGCGTCTCCACCGGGACAGCGAACACTGAAGCTTTCTTT.

This clonotype was seen repeatedly, ten times or more. V gene TRBV30 combines with J gene TRBJ1-5; D might be TRBD1 (6 bases). V lost 0 bases and J lost 6, with 15 bases in between. This CDR3 is 15 amino acids long. Germline V gene lookup returns CDR1 GTSNPN and CDR2 SVGIG (reference sequence). The CDR3 is CAWSVPGVYRQPQHF. The CDR3 bases are TGTGCCTGGAGTGTACCAGGGGTGTATCGTCAGCCCCAGCATTTT.

Many counts were recorded for this clonotype. The rearrangement joins TRBV20-1 to TRBJ1-1, with D possibly being TRBD1 (5 bases). Germline assignment: CDR1 DFQATT and CDR2 SNEGSKA (reference sequence). There are 13 residues in the CDR3. Trimming shortened V by 6 bases and J by 1 base, and 12 bases separated the two germline ends. The CDR3 DNA is TGCAGTGCGGAGGGGCTGGCGAACACTGAAGCTTTCTTT. Its translation is CSAEGLANTEAFF.

This clonotype was seen at least ten times. Here the CDR3 DNA reads TGTGCCAGCAGCCCTCCACCCTCCGGAGAGACCCAGTACTTC. Translating it yields CASSPPPSGETQYF. This chain links TRBV7-9 with TRBJ2-5; D not certain. Between the trimmed V and J ends, which lost 5 bases and 4 bases, there was a span of 14 bases. Germline V gene lookup returns CDR1 SEHNR and CDR2 FQNEAQ (reference sequence). CDR3 length: 14 amino acids.

The rearrangement links TRBV28 to TRBJ2-5; a weak D match, TRBD1 (5 bases). There are 13 residues in the CDR3. Trimming removed 5 bases at V and 4 bases at J, with 11 bases between. Germline V gene data show CDR1 as MDHEN and CDR2 as SYDVKM. The CDR3: CASSTRVPETQYF. CDR3 sequence (DNA): TGTGCCAGCAGTACCAGGGTCCCAGAGACCCAGTACTTC.

The chain employs TRBV28 and TRBJ2-7; TRBD2 aligns across 7 bases. Per germline, CDR1 MDHEN and CDR2 SYDVKM. Trimming took 7 bases from V and 0 from J; bases not matched to a gene: 6. The CDR3 covers 14 residues. The CDR3 nucleotides are TGTGCCAGCATTCGGGGCGGGAGCTCCTACGAGCAGTACTTC. This gives the protein CASIRGGSSYEQYF.

This clonotype showed up many times. The chain employs TRBV7-2 and TRBJ1-6, with 7 bases matching TRBD1. Looked up from germline, CDR1 is SGHTA and CDR2 is FQGNSA. The CDR3 length is 15 residues. V shed 1 base and J 9 bases; nucleotides not matched to a gene: 6. The CDR3 protein is CASSLEETGISPLHF. The CDR3 coding sequence is TGTGCCAGCAGCTTAGAAGAGACAGGGATTTCACCCCTCCACTTT.

The chain combines TRBV19 with TRBJ1-2; TRBD1 agrees at 8 bases. Looked up from germline, CDR1 is LNHDA and CDR2 is SQIVND (reference sequence). With V trimmed by 6 bases and J by 8 bases, 14 bases remained unmatched. This CDR3 is 15 amino acids long. This chain's CDR3 is CASSGGQGEVWGYTF. DNA of the CDR3: TGTGCCAGTAGCGGCGGACAGGGAGAGGTTTGGGGCTACACCTTC.

The chain combines TRBV18 with TRBJ2-7, with D perhaps TRBD2 (5 bases). This CDR3 spans 14 amino acids. CDR1 and CDR2 (germline): KGHSH, LQKENI. Trimming stripped 1 base from V and 5 bases from J, with 12 bases between. CDR3 loop: CASSPQGGGNEQYF. The DNA of the CDR3 is TGTGCCAGCTCACCACAAGGTGGAGGAAACGAGCAGTACTTC.

This clonotype came up a few times. The chain couples TRBV6-1 to TRBJ2-7, with 9 positions matching TRBD1. Germline loops: CDR1 MNHNS, CDR2 SASEGT. This CDR3 contains 11 residues. The V gene end was trimmed by 6 bases and the J gene end by 12 bases; junction bases not matched to a gene: 6. CDR3 in amino acids: CASSGTGKLYF. The CDR3, as DNA: TGTGCCAGCAGCGGGACAGGGAAACTGTACTTC.

This clonotype was seen at least ten times. Here the CDR3 reads CASSLGTARYGANVLTF. The CDR3 nucleotides read TGTGCCAGCAGCTTAGGGACAGCACGTTACGGGGCCAACGTCCTGACTTTC. J is TRBJ2-6 and V is TRBV7-9, with a weak D call TRBD1 (6 bases). The CDR3 is made up of 17 amino acids. In germline, CDR1 is SEHNR, CDR2 FQNEAQ (reference sequence). Trimming cost V 1 base and J 4 bases, with 14 bases left between them.

This clonotype was seen ten or more times. The rearrangement joins TRBV6-1 to TRBJ1-2; D unclear. V was shortened by 4 bases and J by 3 bases, with 9 bases between the two germline ends. The germline V gene has CDR1 MNHNS and CDR2 SASEGT. The CDR3 runs 13 residues. The DNA of the CDR3 is TGTGCCAGCAGTGGGACCAGTTACTATGGCTACACCTTC. Translation gives CASSGTSYYGYTF.

This clonotype was seen ten or more times. The chain carries TRBV9 and TRBJ1-3, with D possibly being TRBD1 (5 bases). V shed 0 bases and J shed 0 bases, with 10 bases lying between them. This CDR3 spans 16 amino acids. The V gene's germline CDR1 is SGDLS and CDR2 YYNGEE. The CDR3 DNA sequence: TGTGCCAGCAGCGTAGAACTCGGGACCTCTGGAAACACCATATATTTT. This gives the protein CASSVELGTSGNTIYF.

This clonotype was picked up many times. The chain is built from TRBV20-1 and TRBJ2-2; D is uncertain. Germline CDR1 DFQATT, CDR2 SNEGSKA (reference sequence). V shed 7 bases and J shed 0 bases, with 9 bases lying between them. There are 13 residues in the CDR3. The CDR3 loop reads CSGWAANTGELFF. The CDR3 DNA sequence: TGCAGTGGCTGGGCAGCGAACACCGGGGAGCTGTTTTTT.

This clonotype was counted ten times or more. This chain connects TRBV5-1 to TRBJ2-2; D unresolved. The CDR3 loop spans 16 amino acids. Per the germline V gene, CDR1 is SGHRS and CDR2 is YFSETQ. V lost 0 bases to trimming and J lost 0 bases, with 9 bases between them. CDR3 residues: CASSLEGSTNTGELFF. As DNA, the CDR3 is TGCGCCAGCAGCTTGGAGGGCAGTACGAACACCGGGGAGCTGTTTTTT.

The chain recombines TRBV11-2 with TRBJ2-2; TRBD2 agrees at 8 bases. The CDR3 loop spans 15 amino acids. The germline CDR1 and CDR2 sequences are SGHAT and FQNNGV. V trimming: 8 bases; J trimming: 5 bases; junction bases outside the gene matches: 10. For the CDR3, the DNA is TGTGCCAGCGGCGGGAGGTTTGGCGGGACCGGGGAGCTGTTTTTT. This encodes CASGGRFGGTGELFF.

Many counts were recorded for this clonotype. CDR3 nucleotides: TGTGCCAGCAGTCCCGCGGGGGTTGTGAACACTGAAGCTTTCTTT. Translated: CASSPAGVVNTEAFF. The chain is built from TRBV6-1 and TRBJ1-1, with TRBD1 as a possible D gene (5 bases). The CDR3 has 15 residues. Germline V lookup: CDR1 MNHNS, CDR2 SASEGT. Between the trimmed V and J ends, which lost 5 bases and 0 bases, there was a span of 13 bases.

This clonotype came up many times. The chain is built from TRBV30 and TRBJ2-2; possible D gene TRBD2, 5 bases. V lost 0 bases to trimming and J lost 3 bases, with 11 bases between them. Germline V gives CDR1 GTSNPN, CDR2 SVGIG (reference sequence). The CDR3 spans 15 residues. CDR3 residues: CAWSVGEQHTGELFF. CDR3 coding DNA: TGTGCCTGGAGTGTCGGGGAACAGCACACCGGGGAGCTGTTTTTT.

Only a few counts were recorded for this clonotype. This could be a read error, since a much larger clone is one nucleotide away. The chain joins TRBV29-1 to TRBJ2-5; 7 bases map to TRBD1. The V gene end was trimmed by 7 bases and the J gene end by 5 bases; junction bases not matched to a gene: 7. Germline-derived CDR1 and CDR2 are SQVTM and ANQGSEA. The length of the CDR3 is 12 residues. This chain's CDR3 is CSGWDSRETQYF. The CDR3 DNA is TGCAGCGGATGGGACAGTAGGGAGACCCAGTACTTC.

This clonotype has a count of ten or more. The V call is TRBV5-1, the J call TRBJ2-6; D call uncertain. Germline-derived CDR1 and CDR2 are SGHRS and YFSETQ. The CDR3 has 14 amino acids. Trimming took off 8 bases at V and 0 bases at J, with 9 bases between the two ends. The chain's CDR3 is CASGMGSGANVLTF. The CDR3 nucleotides read TGCGCCAGTGGAATGGGCTCTGGGGCCAACGTCCTGACTTTC.

This clonotype was seen repeatedly, ten times or more. The chain carries TRBV2 and TRBJ1-2, with D maybe TRBD1 (5 bases). Germline lookup yields CDR1 SNHLY and CDR2 FYNNEI. This CDR3 region has 16 residues. V lost 1 base, J lost 0 bases, and 12 bases lay in between. CDR3 nucleotides: TGTGCCAGCAGTGAAGAGGGACCCTTAACTAACTATGGCTACACCTTC. Residues: CASSEEGPLTNYGYTF.